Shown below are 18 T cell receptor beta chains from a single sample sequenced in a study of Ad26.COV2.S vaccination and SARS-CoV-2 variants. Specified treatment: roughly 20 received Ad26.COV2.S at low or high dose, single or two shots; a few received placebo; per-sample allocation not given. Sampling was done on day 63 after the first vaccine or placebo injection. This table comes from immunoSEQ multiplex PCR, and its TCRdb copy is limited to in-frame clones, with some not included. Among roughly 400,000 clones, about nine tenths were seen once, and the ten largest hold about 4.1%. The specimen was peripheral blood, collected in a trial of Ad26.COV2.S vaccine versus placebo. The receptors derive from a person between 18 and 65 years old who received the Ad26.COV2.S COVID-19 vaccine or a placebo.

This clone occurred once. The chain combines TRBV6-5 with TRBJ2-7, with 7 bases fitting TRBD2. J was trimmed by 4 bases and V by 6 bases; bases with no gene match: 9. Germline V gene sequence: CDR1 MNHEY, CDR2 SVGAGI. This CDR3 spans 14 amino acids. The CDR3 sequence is CASSRAGLSYEQYF. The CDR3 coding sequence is TGTGCCAGCAGCCGAGCGGGATTGAGTTACGAGCAGTACTTC.

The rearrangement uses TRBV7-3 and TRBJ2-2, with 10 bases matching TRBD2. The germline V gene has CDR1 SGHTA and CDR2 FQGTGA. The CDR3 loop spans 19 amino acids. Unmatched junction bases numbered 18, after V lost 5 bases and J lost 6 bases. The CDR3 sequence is CASSRRQGKSGRASGELFF. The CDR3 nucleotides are TGTGCCAGCAGCCGTAGACAGGGTAAGAGCGGGAGGGCCTCCGGGGAGCTGTTTTTT.

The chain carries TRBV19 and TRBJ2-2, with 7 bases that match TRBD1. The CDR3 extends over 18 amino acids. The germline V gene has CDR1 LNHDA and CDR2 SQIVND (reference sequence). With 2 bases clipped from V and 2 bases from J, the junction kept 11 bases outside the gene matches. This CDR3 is CASSIYFGTDINTGELFF. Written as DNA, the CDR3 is TGTGCCAGTAGTATATATTTCGGGACAGATATTAACACCGGGGAGCTGTTTTTT.

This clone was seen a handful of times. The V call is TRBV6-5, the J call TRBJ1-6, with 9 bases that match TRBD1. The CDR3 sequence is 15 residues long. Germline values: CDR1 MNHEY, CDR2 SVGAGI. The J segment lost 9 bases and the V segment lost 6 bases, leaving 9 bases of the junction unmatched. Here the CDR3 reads CASRSPGTGTSPLHF. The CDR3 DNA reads TGTGCCAGCAGATCCCCCGGGACAGGGACTTCACCCCTCCACTTT.

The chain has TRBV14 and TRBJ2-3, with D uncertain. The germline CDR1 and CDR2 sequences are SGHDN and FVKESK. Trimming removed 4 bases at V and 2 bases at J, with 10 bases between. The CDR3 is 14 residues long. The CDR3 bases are TGTGCCAGCAGCCTTCGGGTGTCCACAGATACGCAGTATTTT. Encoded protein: CASSLRVSTDTQYF.

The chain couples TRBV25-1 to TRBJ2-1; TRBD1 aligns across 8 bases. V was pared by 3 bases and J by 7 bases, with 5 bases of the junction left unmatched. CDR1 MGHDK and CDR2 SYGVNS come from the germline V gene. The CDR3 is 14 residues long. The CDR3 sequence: CASSDRTGWNEQFF. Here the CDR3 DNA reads TGTGCCAGCAGTGATCGGACAGGGTGGAATGAGCAGTTCTTC. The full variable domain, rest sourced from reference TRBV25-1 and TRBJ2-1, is EADIYQTPRYLVIGTGKKITLECSQTMGHDKMYWYQQDPGMELHLIHYSYGVNSTEKGDLSSESTVSRIRTEHFPLTLESARPSHTSQYLCASSDRTGWNEQFFGPGTRLTVL.

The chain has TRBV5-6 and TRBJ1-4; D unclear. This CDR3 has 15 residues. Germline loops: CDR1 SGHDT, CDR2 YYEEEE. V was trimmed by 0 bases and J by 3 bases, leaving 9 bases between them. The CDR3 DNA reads TGTGCCAGCAGCTTGGGTTCTGGGGCTAATGAAAAACTGTTTTTT. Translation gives CASSLGSGANEKLFF.

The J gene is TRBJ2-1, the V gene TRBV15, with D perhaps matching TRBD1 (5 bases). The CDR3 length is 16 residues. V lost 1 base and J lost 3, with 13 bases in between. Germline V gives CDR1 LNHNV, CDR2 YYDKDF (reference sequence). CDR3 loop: CATSRGGAGLYNEQFF. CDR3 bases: TGTGCCACCAGCAGAGGGGGCGCTGGCCTCTACAATGAGCAGTTCTTC.

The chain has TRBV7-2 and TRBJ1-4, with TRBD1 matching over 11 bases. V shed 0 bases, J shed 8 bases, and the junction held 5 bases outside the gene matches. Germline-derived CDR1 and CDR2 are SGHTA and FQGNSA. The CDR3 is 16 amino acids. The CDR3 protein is CASSLARTGGIEKLFF. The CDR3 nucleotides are TGTGCCAGCAGCTTAGCGCGGACAGGGGGCATAGAAAAACTGTTTTTT.

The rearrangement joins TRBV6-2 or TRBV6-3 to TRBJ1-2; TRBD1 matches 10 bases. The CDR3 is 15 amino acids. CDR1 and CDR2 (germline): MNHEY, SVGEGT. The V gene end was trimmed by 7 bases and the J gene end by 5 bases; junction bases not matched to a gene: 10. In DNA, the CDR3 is TGTGCCAGCACCCCTGACAGGGGGCGCGTTTATGGCTACACCTTC. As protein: CASTPDRGRVYGYTF.

The DNA for the CDR3 is TGTGCCAGCAGTATGACTAGCGGGAGTCGAAATGAGCAGTTCTTC. This encodes CASSMTSGSRNEQFF. The gene calls are TRBV3-1 (or the pseudogene TRBV3-2) and TRBJ2-1; 12 nucleotides align to TRBD2. Germline trimming cut 6 bases from V and 7 bases from J; bases unmatched to any gene: 7. CDR1 and CDR2 from the germline V gene are LGHDT and YNNKEL (reference sequence). The CDR3 is 15 amino acids.

The CDR3 nucleotides read TGTGCCGCGGACTCTGGGGCCAACGTCCTGACTTTC. It is translated as CAADSGANVLTF. The chain uses TRBV7-9 and TRBJ2-6; the D is unclear. The V end was cut by 11 bases, the J end by 0 bases, with 5 bases between. Germline lookup yields CDR1 SEHNR and CDR2 FQNEAQ (reference sequence). This CDR3 is 12 amino acids long.

The CDR3 loop is CASSYSRLAMETQYF. The CDR3 bases are TGTGCCAGCAGTTACTCGCGACTAGCGATGGAGACCCAGTACTTC. The chain employs TRBV6-5 and TRBJ2-5; TRBD2 agrees at 8 bases. Germline V lookup: CDR1 MNHEY, CDR2 SVGAGI. The CDR3 is made up of 15 amino acids. The V segment lost 0 bases and the J segment 5 bases; nucleotides outside the gene matches: 5.

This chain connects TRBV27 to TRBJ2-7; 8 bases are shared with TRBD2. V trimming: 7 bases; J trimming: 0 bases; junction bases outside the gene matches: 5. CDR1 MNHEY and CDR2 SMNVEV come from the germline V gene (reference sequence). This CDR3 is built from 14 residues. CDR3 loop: CASTQSGSSYEQYF. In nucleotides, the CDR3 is TGTGCCAGCACCCAGAGCGGGAGCTCCTACGAGCAGTACTTC.

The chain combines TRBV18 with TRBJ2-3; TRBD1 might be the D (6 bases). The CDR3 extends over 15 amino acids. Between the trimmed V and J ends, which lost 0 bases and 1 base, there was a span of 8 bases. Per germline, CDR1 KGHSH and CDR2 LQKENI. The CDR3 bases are TGTGCCAGCTCACCACCATGGACAGGCACAGATACGCAGTATTTT. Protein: CASSPPWTGTDTQYF. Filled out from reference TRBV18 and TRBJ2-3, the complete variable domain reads NAGVMQNPRHLVRRRGQEARLRCSPMKGHSHVYWYRQLPEEGLKFMVYLQKENIIDESGMPKERFSAEFPKEGPSILRIQQVVRGDSAAYFCASSPPWTGTDTQYFGPGTRLTVL.

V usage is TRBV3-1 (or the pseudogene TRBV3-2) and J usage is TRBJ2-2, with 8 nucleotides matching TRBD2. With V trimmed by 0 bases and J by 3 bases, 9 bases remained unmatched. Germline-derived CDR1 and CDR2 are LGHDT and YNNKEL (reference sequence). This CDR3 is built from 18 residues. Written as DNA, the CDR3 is TGTGCCAGCAGCCAAGATATTACGGGAGGGCGTTACACCGGGGAGCTGTTTTTT. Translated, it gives CASSQDITGGRYTGELFF.

The CDR3 DNA reads as TGTGCCAGCAGCTTGGTAGGGACACCCACTGAAGCTTTCTTT. Translating gives CASSLVGTPTEAFF. The chain recombines TRBV5-5 with TRBJ1-1; D possibly corresponds to TRBD1 (6 bases). V lost 0 bases, J lost 4 bases, and 10 bases lay in between. The CDR3 covers 14 residues. Germline assignment: CDR1 SGHKS and CDR2 YYEKEE (reference sequence).

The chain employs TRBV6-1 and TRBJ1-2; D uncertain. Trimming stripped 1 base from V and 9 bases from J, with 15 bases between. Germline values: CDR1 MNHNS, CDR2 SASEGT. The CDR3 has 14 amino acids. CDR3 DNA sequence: TGTGCCAGCAGTGAAGGGGAGGGCCTGATGAGCTACACCTTC. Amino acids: CASSEGEGLMSYTF.